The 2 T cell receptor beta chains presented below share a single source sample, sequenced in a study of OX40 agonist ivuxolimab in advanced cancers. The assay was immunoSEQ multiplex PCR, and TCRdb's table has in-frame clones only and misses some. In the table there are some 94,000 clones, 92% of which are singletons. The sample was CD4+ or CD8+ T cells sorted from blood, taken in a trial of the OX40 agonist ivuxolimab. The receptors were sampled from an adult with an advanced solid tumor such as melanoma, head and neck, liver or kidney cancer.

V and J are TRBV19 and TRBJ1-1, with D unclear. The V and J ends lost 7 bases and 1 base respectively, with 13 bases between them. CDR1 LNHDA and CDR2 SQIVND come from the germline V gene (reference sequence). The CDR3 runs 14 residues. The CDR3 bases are TGTGCCAGTAAAAGTTCGGGCAGGAACACTGAAGCTTTCTTT. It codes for CASKSSGRNTEAFF.

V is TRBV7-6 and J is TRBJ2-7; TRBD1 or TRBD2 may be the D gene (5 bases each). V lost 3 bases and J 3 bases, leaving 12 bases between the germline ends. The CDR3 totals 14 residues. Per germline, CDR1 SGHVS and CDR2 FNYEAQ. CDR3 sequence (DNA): TGTGCCAGCAGCTTGGGTGAGGGGCGCTACGAGCAGTACTTC. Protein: CASSLGEGRYEQYF. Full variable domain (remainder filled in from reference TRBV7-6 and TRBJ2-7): GAGVSQSPRYKVTKRGQDVALRCDPISGHVSLYWYRQALGQGPEFLTYFNYEAQQDKSGLPNDRFSAERPEGSISTLTIQRTEQRDSAMYRCASSLGEGRYEQYFGPGTRLTVT.